The 19 T cell receptor beta chains below all came from one sample that was sequenced in a study of spatial heterogeneity in lung cancer. Study outcomes and limitations: In tumors, expanded intratumoral alpha and beta TCR counts tracked mutation counts.

From the 5' RACE reads, TCRdb called clonotypes with MiXCR, one entry per CDR3 protein. Among 9,500 to 12,000 distinct CDR3 sequences, 6.5% to 8.5% were seen once, and the ten largest hold roughly a fifth. This sample's time point: sample taken at primary tumor resection. These receptors have no known antigen. The sequencing used lung tumor tissue, collected at surgery. These receptors were obtained from a female donor with early-stage non-small cell lung cancer.

As regards this clonotype: With the library built for alpha chains, this beta chain is off target and its frequency is not meaningful. The rearrangement joins TRBV3-1 to TRBJ1-1; TRBD1 is a possible D gene (5 bases). This CDR3 is built from 13 residues. Trimming took off 0 bases at V and 10 bases at J, with 12 bases between the two ends. Germline V lookup: CDR1 LGHDT, CDR2 YNNKEL (reference sequence). In nucleotides, the CDR3 is TGTGCCAGCAGCCAAGATCCGAGGAGGGGAGCTTTCTTT. Its protein is CASSQDPRRGAFF.

This clonotype is judged medium-sized. Being off target in a library aimed at alpha chains, this beta chain has a size of little meaning. The rearrangement uses TRBV2 and TRBJ1-4; TRBD1 aligns across 7 bases. Germline CDR1 is SNHLY and CDR2 is FYNNEI. V gave up 6 bases and J gave up 5 bases; unmatched junction bases: 9. CDR3 size: 15 residues. The CDR3 loop reads CASREREQGNEKLFF. In nucleotides, the CDR3 is TGTGCCAGCAGGGAGCGGGAACAGGGGAATGAAAAACTGTTTTTT.

This clonotype was counted ten times or more. Found in a library prepared for alpha chains, this beta chain is an off-target read, and its abundance has little meaning. The CDR3 DNA sequence: TGTGCCAGCAGCGCCAAAGACCAGGGGGTCGCAATCACTGAAGCTTTCTTT. Its protein product is CASSAKDQGVAITEAFF. The V gene is TRBV9, the J gene TRBJ1-1, with 7 bases that match TRBD1. V dropped 3 bases and J dropped 4; count of bases not matched to a gene: 15. Germline lookup yields CDR1 SGDLS and CDR2 YYNGEE. This CDR3 region has 17 residues.

This clonotype was recorded many times. This beta chain is a stray read from a library made for alpha chains; its abundance is not meaningful. The V and J genes are TRBV28 and TRBJ2-3; maybe TRBD2 (6 bases). The germline V gene has CDR1 MDHEN and CDR2 SYDVKM. Trimming removed 6 bases at V and 4 bases at J, with 11 bases between. The length of the CDR3 is 13 residues. This chain's CDR3 is CASSWRGSDTQYF. The CDR3, as DNA: TGTGCCAGCAGCTGGAGGGGCTCAGATACGCAGTATTTT.

As concerns this clonotype: This beta chain is a stray sequence in a library constructed for alpha chains; its clone size is not meaningful. The chain joins TRBV29-1 to TRBJ2-4; no clear D gene. The CDR3 runs 13 residues. Germline-derived CDR1 and CDR2 are SQVTM and ANQGSEA. V gave up 3 bases and J gave up 0 bases, with 6 bases separating them. As DNA, the CDR3 is TGCAGCGTTGAGGACCGAGCCAAAAACATTCAGTACTTC. As protein: CSVEDRAKNIQYF.

This clonotype is medium-sized. This beta chain was picked up by a library intended for alpha chains and is off target, so its count carries little meaning. CDR3 in DNA: TGTGCCACCAGTGACCCCGTTAAGGACGGCAATGAGCAGTTCTTC. This codes for CATSDPVKDGNEQFF. The V call is TRBV24-1, the J call TRBJ2-1; the D is unclear. Deletions cut 4 bases from V and 6 bases from J, with 15 bases between. This CDR3 has 15 residues. Germline values: CDR1 KGHDR, CDR2 SFDVKD.

This clonotype is categorized as large (0.1 to 1%). This beta chain came through as a stray read in a library set up for alpha chains, and its size says little. V gene TRBV6-2 or TRBV6-3 combines with J gene TRBJ2-1; 9 bases match TRBD2. V was pared by 6 bases and J by 6 bases, with 3 bases of the junction left unmatched. Germline CDR1 is MNHEY and CDR2 is SVGEGT. The CDR3 is 13 amino acids. CDR3 sequence (DNA): TGTGCCAGCAGGGGACTAGCTATCAATGAGCAGTTCTTC. It yields the protein CASRGLAINEQFF.

This clonotype has at least ten counts. Being off target in a library aimed at alpha chains, this beta chain has a size of little meaning. The chain combines TRBV4-2 with TRBJ2-2; 10 positions match TRBD2. The CDR3 loop spans 16 amino acids. Trimming cost V 0 bases and J 7 bases; bases outside gene matches: 5. In germline, CDR1 is LGHNA, CDR2 YNFKEQ. The CDR3 region has the DNA TGTGCCAGCAGCCAAGAAACTAGCGGGGTGGGCGGGGAGCTGTTTTTT. Residues: CASSQETSGVGGELFF.

This clonotype has at least ten counts. For a library built for alpha chains, this beta chain is a stray read; little rests on its size. The rearrangement links TRBV28 to TRBJ2-2; TRBD1 or TRBD2 may be the D gene (5 bases each). The CDR3 length is 14 residues. Per the germline V gene, CDR1 is MDHEN and CDR2 is SYDVKM. Trimming cost V 2 bases and J 1 base, with 5 bases left between them. DNA for the CDR3: TGTGCCAGCAGTTTAGGGGGGAACACCGGGGAGCTGTTTTTT. This sequence encodes CASSLGGNTGELFF.

This clonotype has at least ten counts. A library made for alpha chains picked up this beta chain off target, so its size means little. This chain connects TRBV28 to TRBJ2-4; 8 bases map to TRBD2. Trimming at V came to 6 bases and at J to 1 base, leaving 8 bases not matched to a gene. The CDR3 covers 16 residues. Germline loops: CDR1 MDHEN, CDR2 SYDVKM. In DNA form, the CDR3 reads TGTGCCAGCAGGTCGCCGGGAGGGGTGGCCAAAAACATTCAGTACTTC. Protein product: CASRSPGGVAKNIQYF.

This clonotype has a count of ten or more. Since the library was made to target alpha chains, this beta chain is a stray read and its abundance is not meaningful. The V gene is TRBV7-4, the J gene TRBJ1-5, with 8 bases aligning to TRBD1. The V gene end was trimmed by 1 base and the J gene end by 0 bases; junction bases not matched to a gene: 11. CDR1 is SGHVT, CDR2 SQSDAQ, per germline. The CDR3 has 19 residues. The CDR3 spells CASSLDGQGFGPSNQPQHF. Here the CDR3 DNA reads TGTGCCAGCAGCTTAGACGGACAGGGTTTTGGTCCTAGCAATCAGCCCCAGCATTTT. The variable domain in full, completed from reference TRBV7-4 and TRBJ1-5, reads GAGVSQSPRYKVAKRGRDVALRCDSISGHVTLYWYRQTLGQGSEVLTYSQSDAQRDKSGRPSGRFSAERPERSVSTLKIQRTEQGDSAVYLCASSLDGQGFGPSNQPQHFGDGTRLSIL.

This clonotype is medium-sized within its sample. As an off-target read in a library built for alpha chains, this beta chain has a frequency of little significance. This chain links TRBV7-3 with TRBJ2-6; a possible D gene is TRBD1 (6 bases). This CDR3 has 18 amino acids. CDR1 and CDR2 from the germline V gene are SGHTA and FQGTGA. V lost 3 bases to trimming and J lost 0 bases, with 15 bases between them. The CDR3 DNA follows: TGTGCCAGCAGCTTGTATGGGCAGGGGCACTCTGGGGCCAACGTCCTGACTTTC. Encoded protein: CASSLYGQGHSGANVLTF.

The table lists this clonotype with many counts. A library made for alpha chains picked up this beta chain off target, so its size means little. The chain links TRBV5-1 to TRBJ2-3, with TRBD1 matching 8 bases. Germline CDR1 SGHRS, CDR2 YFSETQ. The CDR3 sequence is 14 residues long. V was clipped by 4 bases and J by 5 bases; unmatched bases: 6. CDR3 bases: TGCGCCAGCAGCCCAGGACAGGGCCAAGATACGCAGTATTTT. Its translation: CASSPGQGQDTQYF.

By frequency in the sample, this clonotype is large. This beta chain lies outside the target of a library built for alpha chains; its clone size means little. This chain joins TRBV7-9 and TRBJ1-1; a possible D gene is TRBD1 (6 bases). This CDR3 is built from 13 residues. Between the trimmed V and J ends, which lost 8 bases and 5 bases, there was a span of 15 bases. Germline CDR1 SEHNR, CDR2 FQNEAQ (reference sequence). The CDR3: CASPQGDGTEAFF. Here the CDR3 DNA reads TGTGCCAGCCCACAGGGAGATGGGACTGAAGCTTTCTTT.

This clonotype rates as medium-sized. This beta chain is a stray sequence in a library constructed for alpha chains; its clone size is not meaningful. CDR3 loop: CASSPTGTFAYNEQFF. The CDR3 DNA reads as TGTGCCAGCAGTCCTACCGGGACATTCGCCTACAATGAGCAGTTCTTC. The V call is TRBV28, the J call TRBJ2-1, with a possible D match to TRBD1 (6 bases). With 5 bases removed from V and 2 bases from J, the gap between germline ends came to 16 bases. Germline V gene lookup returns CDR1 MDHEN and CDR2 SYDVKM. The CDR3 loop spans 16 amino acids.

This clonotype was found many times. Because the library targeted alpha chains, this beta chain is an off-target read whose size means little. This chain uses TRBV9 with TRBJ2-5; TRBD2 aligns across 10 bases. CDR3 length: 18 residues. Germline-derived CDR1 and CDR2 are SGDLS and YYNGEE. Losses at the gene ends were 0 bases for V and 5 bases for J; bases not matched to a gene: 13. The CDR3 here is CASSVAPSGGLGRETQYF. The CDR3 bases are TGTGCCAGCAGCGTAGCTCCTAGCGGGGGCCTGGGGAGGGAGACCCAGTACTTC.

This clonotype showed up just once. Being one base from a much bigger clone, this may be a read error. The library was built for alpha chains, so this beta chain is an off-target read and its size means little. The chain is built from TRBV5-5 and TRBJ2-2, with TRBD1 matching over 9 bases. From germline, CDR1 is SGHKS and CDR2 YYEKEE (reference sequence). This CDR3 comprises 15 residues. CDR3 loop: CDSSGPGQGTGELFF. DNA of the CDR3: TGTGACAGCAGCGGACCGGGACAGGGCACCGGGGAGCTGTTTTTT.

This clonotype came up many times. In a library made to pick up alpha chains, this beta chain is a stray read with a size that means little. The chain recombines TRBV7-3 with TRBJ2-2, with 12 bases that match TRBD2. This CDR3 spans 20 amino acids. The germline gives CDR1 SGHTA, CDR2 FQGTGA. V shed 2 bases and J 1 base; nucleotides not matched to a gene: 11. CDR3 amino acids: CASSLYPGTSGGWNTGELFF. The CDR3 region has the DNA TGTGCCAGCAGCTTATACCCCGGTACTAGCGGGGGGTGGAACACCGGGGAGCTGTTTTTT.

In its sample, this clonotype was seen many times. Within a library made for alpha chains, this beta chain is off target, and its count is uninformative. The chain carries TRBV7-8 and TRBJ2-4; D unclear. The CDR3 sequence is 14 residues long. The germline V and J ends were trimmed by 1 base and 0 bases, with 4 bases remaining between them. Germline CDR1 is SGHVS and CDR2 is FQNEAQ. In DNA, the CDR3 is TGTGCCAGCAGCTTAGACTTAGCCAAAAACATTCAGTACTTC. As protein: CASSLDLAKNIQYF.